Listed below are T cell receptor beta chains from one sample, sequenced in a study of Graves' ophthalmopathy and Graves' hyperthyroidism. TCRdb recomputed calls from the multiplex PCR reads with MiXCR, one row per CDR3 protein. The table has approximately 160,000 distinct CDR3 sequences, roughly 36% seen once. Sequenced material: peripheral blood. The receptor set was obtained from a man aged 25-45 years with Graves' ophthalmopathy. Both conserved end residues are part of each CDR3. The D gene is left open where the match is weak. Clone size is shown for a subset of rows, as once, few, many or a class of expanded clone.

v_call	j_call	d_call	clone_size	cdr3_aa	cdr3_nt
TRBV28	TRBJ2-5	TRBD2	few	CASSLPAGVLETQYF	TGTGCCAGCAGTTTGCCAGCGGGAGTTTTGGAGACCCAGTACTTC
TRBV6-2/TRBV6-3	TRBJ2-4	TRBD2	many	CASSGRGLADSKNIQYF	TGTGCCAGCAGTGGAAGGGGACTAGCGGACAGCAAAAACATTCAGTACTTC
TRBV12-3/TRBV12-4	TRBJ1-2	TRBD1	many	CASSGDREIDGYTF	TGTGCCAGCAGCGGGGACAGGGAGATAGATGGCTACACCTTC
TRBV12-3/TRBV12-4	TRBJ2-7	TRBD2	NA	CASSFEAGGPGEQYF	TGTGCCAGCAGTTTTGAGGCGGGAGGGCCGGGCGAGCAGTACTTC
TRBV20-1	TRBJ1-1	NA	NA	CSAKNGKDTEAFF	TGCAGTGCTAAGAACGGAAAGGACACTGAAGCTTTCTTT
TRBV7-2	TRBJ2-5	TRBD2	many	CASSYRDRGGTQYF	TGTGCCAGCAGCTACCGGGACCGGGGGGGGACCCAGTACTTC
TRBV11-2	TRBJ2-2	NA	many	CASSLARTAGELFF	TGTGCCAGCAGCCTAGCCCGGACCGCCGGGGAGCTGTTTTTT
TRBV9	TRBJ2-7	NA	many	CASSPNPRTGEARDEQYF	TGTGCCAGCAGCCCAAACCCCCGTACGGGAGAGGCCCGCGACGAGCAGTACTTC
TRBV28	TRBJ2-7	TRBD1	NA	CASSAKTGGWYEQYF	TGTGCCAGCAGTGCTAAGACAGGGGGCTGGTACGAGCAGTACTTC
TRBV6-2/TRBV6-3	TRBJ1-1	TRBD1	NA	CASRETGSKTEAFF	TGTGCCAGCCGCGAGACAGGGTCGAAAACTGAAGCTTTCTTT
TRBV28	TRBJ1-1	TRBD1	many	CASSLGRGSTEAFF	TGTGCCAGCAGTTTGGGCAGGGGGTCCACTGAAGCTTTCTTT
TRBV28	TRBJ1-2	NA	NA	CASSLLEGYYGYTF	TGTGCCAGCAGTTTATTGGAGGGCTACTATGGCTACACCTTC
TRBV6-1	TRBJ1-2	NA	NA	CASTIDRNYGYTF	TGTGCCAGCACCATCGACAGGAACTATGGCTACACCTTC
TRBV10-3	TRBJ1-5	NA	NA	CAIRQGYNQPQHF	TGTGCCATCCGACAAGGTTACAATCAGCCCCAGCATTTT
TRBV12-3/TRBV12-4	TRBJ1-2	NA	NA	CASSLSGRENYGYTF	TGTGCCAGCAGTTTATCCGGCAGAGAAAACTATGGCTACACCTTC
TRBV7-8	TRBJ1-1	NA	once	CASSLGRADEAFF	TGTGCCAGCAGCTTAGGCAGGGCCGATGAAGCTTTCTTT
TRBV29-1	TRBJ2-2	TRBD1	many	CSAGTVNTGELFF	TGCAGCGCCGGGACAGTCAACACCGGGGAGCTGTTTTTT
TRBV6-2/TRBV6-3	TRBJ2-7	NA	once	CASSYSAVSSYEQYF	TGTGCCAGCAGTTACTCGGCGGTTTCCTCCTACGAGCAGTACTTC
TRBV10-3	TRBJ1-2	NA	NA	CAIRNRANYGYTF	TGTGCCATCAGGAACAGGGCTAACTATGGCTACACCTTC
TRBV29-1	TRBJ1-2	NA	NA	CSVRPHGASYGYTF	TGCAGCGTCCGCCCTCATGGAGCATCTTATGGCTACACCTTC
TRBV6-1	TRBJ2-7	TRBD2	NA	CASTPGLAGGPSEQYF	TGTGCCAGCACCCCGGGGCTAGCGGGAGGGCCCTCCGAGCAGTACTTC
TRBV5-1	TRBJ2-2	TRBD1	many	CASSLGQGASTGELFF	TGCGCCAGCAGCTTGGGACAGGGGGCTTCCACCGGGGAGCTGTTTTTT
TRBV6-2/TRBV6-3	TRBJ2-7	TRBD1	many	CASMMGQGAYEQYF	TGTGCCAGCATGATGGGACAGGGGGCCTACGAGCAGTACTTC
TRBV6-7	TRBJ2-7	NA	few	CASRDYPDSYEQYF	TGTGCCAGCAGGGACTACCCTGACTCCTACGAGCAGTACTTC
TRBV19	TRBJ1-1	NA	NA	CASSIGSGPNTEAFF	TGTGCCAGTAGTATCGGGTCAGGACCGAACACTGAAGCTTTCTTT
TRBV10-2	TRBJ2-5	TRBD2	few	CASSDSAGAAPQYF	TGCGCCAGCAGTGATTCGGCGGGAGCCGCGCCCCAGTACTTC
TRBV10-3	TRBJ2-7	NA	many	CAISGAYEQYF	TGTGCCATCAGTGGAGCCTACGAGCAGTACTTC
TRBV18	TRBJ1-1	NA	many	CASSPLGGPDTEAFF	TGTGCCAGCTCACCCCTGGGGGGGCCCGACACTGAAGCTTTCTTT
TRBV28	TRBJ2-7	TRBD2	NA	CASSQYGTSGRAVYEQYF	TGTGCCAGCAGTCAATACGGGACTAGCGGGAGGGCCGTCTACGAGCAGTACTTC
TRBV18	TRBJ1-6	NA	many	CASSLSDTSPLHF	TGTGCCAGCTCATTATCAGATACTTCACCCCTCCACTTT
TRBV28	TRBJ1-5	NA	many	CASSLGDPSNQPQHF	TGTGCCAGCAGTTTAGGAGATCCTAGCAATCAGCCCCAGCATTTT
TRBV20-1	TRBJ2-7	TRBD2	many	CSATTSGRSREQYF	TGCAGTGCTACGACTAGCGGGAGATCGAGGGAGCAGTACTTC
TRBV6-5	TRBJ1-5	NA	many	CASSRPGGNQPQHF	TGTGCCAGCAGTCGACCGGGGGGCAATCAGCCCCAGCATTTT
TRBV30	TRBJ2-2	NA	many	CAWSVRGSYLNTGELFF	TGTGCCTGGAGTGTAAGGGGTTCCTACCTGAACACCGGGGAGCTGTTTTTT
TRBV12-3/TRBV12-4	TRBJ2-7	NA	many	CASSSGIYEQYF	TGTGCCAGCAGTTCAGGGATTTACGAGCAGTACTTC
TRBV12-3/TRBV12-4	TRBJ2-7	NA	many	CASSSRASSYEQYF	TGTGCCAGCAGCTCCCGGGCGAGCTCCTACGAGCAGTACTTC
TRBV28	TRBJ2-5	TRBD1	few	CASSGRDRVQETQYF	TGTGCCAGCAGTGGCCGGGACAGGGTTCAAGAGACCCAGTACTTC
TRBV12-3/TRBV12-4	TRBJ2-7	NA	many	CASSLGVGRNEQYF	TGTGCCAGCAGTTTAGGGGTAGGGCGCAACGAGCAGTACTTC
TRBV28	TRBJ1-1	NA	many	CASSLQPGETEAFF	TGTGCCAGCAGTTTACAGCCGGGAGAAACTGAAGCTTTCTTT
TRBV6-1	TRBJ1-2	NA	few	CAGRLNYGYTF	TGTGCGGGAAGACTGAACTATGGCTACACCTTC
TRBV7-2	TRBJ2-7	TRBD1	once	CASSSRGQGNEQYF	TGTGCCAGCAGCTCGCGGGGACAGGGGAACGAGCAGTACTTC
TRBV20-1	TRBJ2-5	TRBD1	many	CSARDWDRQETQYF	TGCAGTGCTAGAGATTGGGACAGGCAAGAGACCCAGTACTTC
TRBV6-5	TRBJ1-5	NA	NA	CASSYSSQPQHF	TGTGCCAGCAGTTACTCGAGCCAGCCCCAGCATTTT
TRBV6-2/TRBV6-3	TRBJ2-5	NA	once	CASSLTGGNIQYFGAGTQYF	NA
TRBV6-1	TRBJ1-1	NA	NA	CSSSDKAEAFF	TGTTCCAGCAGTGACAAGGCTGAAGCTTTCTTT